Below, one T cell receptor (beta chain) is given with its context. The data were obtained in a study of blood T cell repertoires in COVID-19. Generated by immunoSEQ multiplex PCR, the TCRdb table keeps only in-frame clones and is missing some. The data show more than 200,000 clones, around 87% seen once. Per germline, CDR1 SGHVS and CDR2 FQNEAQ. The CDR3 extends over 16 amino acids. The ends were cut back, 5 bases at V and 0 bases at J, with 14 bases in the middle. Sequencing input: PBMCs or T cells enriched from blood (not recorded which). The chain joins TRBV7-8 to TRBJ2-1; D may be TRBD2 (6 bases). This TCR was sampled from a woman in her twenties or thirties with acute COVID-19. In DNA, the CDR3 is TGTGCCAGCAGCCAGAATAGCGGTCCCTCCTACAATGAGCAGTTCTTC. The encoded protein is CASSQNSGPSYNEQFF.